One sample yielded the 23 T cell receptor beta chains listed below, sequenced in a study of breast tumors, draining lymph nodes, adjacent tissues. MiXCR, run by TCRdb on the multiplex PCR reads, gives a single entry per CDR3 protein. The table records approximately 210,000 distinct CDR3 sequences, about 30% of them present only once. The lymph nodes were axillary draining lymph nodes from breast cancer patients. The sample consisted of axillary lymph node tissue. The receptor source for this set is a female donor with breast cancer. Some clones in this sample may be carry-over from other donors' samples.

This clonotype was seen more than once but under ten times. This may stem from a read error, because a much larger clone lies one nucleotide away. This likely comes from a read error, as the CDR3 has no conserved phenylalanine or tryptophan at its end. The V call is TRBV14, the J call TRBJ2-7; D not certain. CDR3 length equals 13 residues. Trimming pared 4 bases from V and 2 bases from J, leaving 9 bases between. Looked up from germline, CDR1 is SGHDN and CDR2 is FVKESK. This chain's CDR3 is CASSLSLAYEQYS. CDR3 bases: TGTGCCAGCAGCCTCAGCCTAGCCTACGAGCAGTACTCC.

This clonotype has more than one count but fewer than ten. The chain has TRBV5-1 and TRBJ2-5; tentative D call: TRBD2 (6 bases). The CDR3 is 15 amino acids. The V and J ends lost 7 bases and 5 bases respectively, with 21 bases between them. Germline loops: CDR1 SGHRS, CDR2 YFSETQ. CDR3 DNA: TGCGCCAGCGCGGGGCAAGCGGGCACCCACGAGACCCAGTACTTC. Amino acids: CASAGQAGTHETQYF.

This clonotype appeared once. The chain uses TRBV7-2 and TRBJ2-3; possibly TRBD2 for D (5 bases). The length of the CDR3 is 15 residues. Between the trimmed V and J ends, which lost 0 bases and 5 bases, there was a span of 12 bases. Germline CDR1 and CDR2: SGHTA and FQGNSA. DNA for the CDR3: TGTGCCAGCAGCTTAGCTCCTAGCTTACTAGATACGCAGTATTTT. Encoded protein: CASSLAPSLLDTQYF.

This clonotype was counted ten times or more. The rearrangement uses TRBV19 and TRBJ2-2; 7 nucleotides agree with TRBD1. The V and J ends lost 5 bases and 0 bases, in that order; junction bases with no gene match: 3. The CDR3 consists of 15 residues. From germline, CDR1 is LNHDA and CDR2 SQIVND (reference sequence). CDR3 amino acids: CASSGTAPNTGELFF. The CDR3 nucleotides are TGTGCCAGTAGTGGGACAGCTCCGAACACCGGGGAGCTGTTTTTT.

Note on this clonotype: A much larger clone differs by one base, so this may be a read error. The missing conserved phenylalanine or tryptophan at the end of this CDR3 makes a read error likely. The chain is built from TRBV7-9 and TRBJ2-7; possible D gene TRBD1, 6 bases. This CDR3 comprises 14 residues. The V and J ends lost 5 bases and 4 bases respectively, with 15 bases between them. Germline lookup yields CDR1 SEHNR and CDR2 FQNEAQ (reference sequence). The CDR3 nucleotides are TGTGCCAGCAGCCTACAGGGAAGTCCATACGAGCAGTACCTC. This codes for CASSLQGSPYEQYL.

This clonotype occurred many times. CDR3 region: CASSPTGYEQYF. For the CDR3, the DNA is TGTGCCAGCAGCCCTACAGGGTACGAGCAGTACTTC. This chain uses TRBV7-2 with TRBJ2-7, with D perhaps matching TRBD1 (6 bases). CDR3 length: 12 residues. Germline CDR1 SGHTA, CDR2 FQGNSA. The V and J ends lost 5 bases and 4 bases respectively, with 9 bases between them.

The J gene is TRBJ1-2, the V gene TRBV10-3; 8 bases fit TRBD1. V was pared by 2 bases and J by 12 bases, with 8 bases of the junction left unmatched. There are 13 residues in the CDR3. CDR1 is ENHRY, CDR2 SYGVKD, per germline. The CDR3 is CAISEMGDRPNTF. The CDR3, as DNA: TGTGCCATCAGTGAGATGGGGGACAGGCCGAACACCTTC.

This clonotype was picked up many times. The chain links TRBV25-1 to TRBJ2-2; TRBD2 might be the D (5 bases). The V gene lost 7 bases and the J gene lost 0 bases, with 15 bases spanning the gap. The CDR3 covers 16 residues. Looked up from germline, CDR1 is MGHDK and CDR2 is SYGVNS. The CDR3 loop reads CASTSTRAANTGELFF. The CDR3, as DNA: TGTGCCAGCACCTCGACCCGAGCGGCGAACACCGGGGAGCTGTTTTTT. Drawing the rest from reference TRBV25-1 and TRBJ2-2, the complete variable domain is EADIYQTPRYLVIGTGKKITLECSQTMGHDKMYWYQQDPGMELHLIHYSYGVNSTEKGDLSSESTVSRIRTEHFPLTLESARPSHTSQYLCASTSTRAANTGELFFGEGSRLTVL.

This clonotype has ten or more counts. The V call is TRBV19, the J call TRBJ2-2, with TRBD1 identical over 8 bases. CDR1 LNHDA and CDR2 SQIVND come from the germline V gene (reference sequence). The CDR3 length is 15 residues. Losses at the gene ends were 6 bases for V and 6 bases for J; bases not matched to a gene: 9. Written as DNA, the CDR3 is TGTGCCAGTAGCCTTCAGGGGACAGGTTCCGGGGAGCTGTTTTTT. This translates into CASSLQGTGSGELFF.

The chain carries TRBV10-3 and TRBJ1-1, with D possibly being TRBD1 (6 bases). Deletions cut 4 bases from V and 3 bases from J, with 12 bases between. Germline assignment: CDR1 ENHRY and CDR2 SYGVKD. This CDR3 is built from 14 residues. Here the CDR3 reads CAISGGGGDTEAFF. CDR3 nucleotides: TGTGCCATCAGTGGAGGCGGGGGCGACACTGAAGCTTTCTTT.

Comment on this clonotype: A junction end diverges from the germline sequence, so it may reflect a read error. The gene calls are TRBV9 and TRBJ2-4, with D perhaps TRBD2 (6 bases). CDR1 and CDR2 (germline): SGDLS, YYNGEE. The CDR3 extends over 14 amino acids. CDR3 residues: CASSGGASVNIQSF. CDR3 coding DNA: TGTGCCAGCAGCGGAGGAGCTAGCGTAAACATTCAGTCCTTC.

The rearrangement uses TRBV13 and TRBJ2-6; weak D call: TRBD1 (5 bases). The CDR3 covers 15 residues. CDR1 and CDR2 from the germline V gene are PRHDT and FYEKMQ (reference sequence). V was trimmed by 2 bases and J by 4 bases, leaving 9 bases between them. The CDR3 region is CASSLSGAGANVLTF. CDR3 in DNA: TGTGCCAGCAGCTTAAGTGGGGCGGGGGCCAACGTCCTGACTTTC. Complete variable domain (other parts from reference TRBV13 and TRBJ2-6): AAGVIQSPRHLIKEKRETATLKCYPIPRHDTVYWYQQGPGQDPQFLISFYEKMQSDKGSIPDRFSAQQFSDYHSELNMSSLELGDSALYFCASSLSGAGANVLTFGAGSRLTVL.

A note on this clonotype: This may be a read error: a much more frequent sequence differs by one nucleotide. The chain has TRBV3-1 and TRBJ2-2; possible D gene TRBD2, 6 bases. The germline V gene has CDR1 LGHDT and CDR2 YNNKEL (reference sequence). This CDR3 contains 14 residues. CDR3 amino acids: CASSQGLAPGELLF. The DNA of the CDR3 is TGTGCCAGCAGCCAAGGGCTAGCGCCCGGGGAGCTGCTTTTT.

The sample holds a few counts of this clonotype. A much larger clone sits a single nucleotide away, making a read error possible. The chain couples TRBV20-1 to TRBJ2-7; 8 positions match TRBD2. Trimming cost V 0 bases and J 4 bases; bases outside gene matches: 11. The germline V gene encodes CDR1 DFQATT and CDR2 SNEGSKA (reference sequence). This CDR3 has 16 amino acids. The CDR3 DNA reads as TGCAGTGCTAGAGATCAGGGGCGGGAGGCTTTTTACGAGCAGTACTTC. Encoded protein: CSARDQGREAFYEQYF.

In its sample, this clonotype was seen many times. The V gene is TRBV20-1, the J gene TRBJ2-1, with D possibly TRBD1 on 8 matching bases. CDR3 length: 16 residues. Germline loops: CDR1 DFQATT, CDR2 SNEGSKA (reference sequence). V lost 0 bases, J lost 4 bases, and 16 bases lay in between. CDR3 protein: CSARDPKQGGYNEQFF. The DNA for the CDR3 is TGCAGTGCTAGAGATCCGAAACAGGGGGGGTACAATGAGCAGTTCTTC.

This clonotype was counted at least ten times. The V and J genes are TRBV29-1 and TRBJ2-3; 9 positions match TRBD2. Germline values: CDR1 SQVTM, CDR2 ANQGSEA. There are 15 residues in the CDR3. The V segment lost 7 bases and the J segment 0 bases; nucleotides outside the gene matches: 8. CDR3 coding DNA: TGCAGCGGCCGGAGCGGGAGGCCTAGCACAGATACGCAGTATTTT. Translating gives CSGRSGRPSTDTQYF.

This clonotype was detected ten times or more. The J gene is TRBJ2-7, the V gene TRBV3-1; no reliable D call. The CDR3 runs 12 residues. Per the germline V gene, CDR1 is LGHDT and CDR2 is YNNKEL (reference sequence). Deletions cut 1 base from V and 4 bases from J, with 5 bases between. The CDR3 sequence: CASSQGKYEQYF. In DNA form, the CDR3 reads TGTGCCAGCAGCCAAGGGAAGTACGAGCAGTACTTC.

Concerning this clonotype: One junction end disagrees with the germline gene, perhaps due to a read error. This chain links TRBV30 with TRBJ2-2; 12 nucleotides align to TRBD1. The CDR3 covers 17 residues. The germline CDR1 and CDR2 sequences are GTSNPN and SVGIG (reference sequence). The CDR3 here is CARSRGQGAKGSGELFF. Here the CDR3 DNA reads TGTGCCCGGAGTAGGGGACAGGGGGCCAAGGGGAGCGGGGAGCTGTTTTTT.

This clonotype was found many times. The chain is built from TRBV20-1 and TRBJ2-5; 7 bases are a match to TRBD1. This CDR3 has 12 amino acids. Germline lookup yields CDR1 DFQATT and CDR2 SNEGSKA (reference sequence). J lost 2 bases, V lost 8 bases, and 5 bases had no gene match. CDR3: CSISGGQETQYF. CDR3 bases: TGCAGTATCTCAGGGGGACAAGAGACCCAGTACTTC.

This clonotype was seen many times. The chain has TRBV10-3 and TRBJ2-5; D call uncertain. The V and J ends lost 8 bases and 5 bases respectively, with 9 bases between them. Germline V CDR1 and CDR2: ENHRY, SYGVKD. The CDR3 loop spans 11 amino acids. In DNA, the CDR3 is TGTGCCATCGGGGTAGTGGAGACCCAGTACTTC. Translation gives CAIGVVETQYF.

This clonotype was found many times. The chain links TRBV6-5 to TRBJ1-2, with a weak D call TRBD1 (5 bases). Trimming cost V 5 bases and J 8 bases, with 24 bases left between them. CDR3 length: 16 amino acids. Germline V gives CDR1 MNHEY, CDR2 SVGAGI. Here the CDR3 DNA reads TGTGCCAGCAGTCCCCAATCAACGGGGGTCTTTGGAGGCTACACCTTC. It yields the protein CASSPQSTGVFGGYTF.

The sample holds many counts of this clonotype. This chain connects TRBV7-3 to TRBJ2-3, with 8 bases lining up with TRBD2. V shed 0 bases and J 1 base; nucleotides not matched to a gene: 0. Germline CDR1 SGHTA, CDR2 FQGTGA. The CDR3 is made up of 15 amino acids. Here the CDR3 DNA reads TGTGCCAGCAGCTTAACTAGCGGGGGCACAGATACGCAGTATTTT. This codes for CASSLTSGGTDTQYF.

This clonotype was detected ten times or more. This chain uses TRBV6-5 with TRBJ2-1; perhaps TRBD2 as D (5 bases). The CDR3 totals 14 residues. V lost 8 bases and J lost 3, with 14 bases in between. Looked up from germline, CDR1 is MNHEY and CDR2 is SVGAGI. CDR3 in amino acids: CASGSPGFYNEQFF. As DNA, the CDR3 is TGTGCCAGCGGGTCCCCGGGATTCTACAATGAGCAGTTCTTC.